This T cell receptor beta chain is from a study of cytomegalovirus exposure and HLA in healthy donors. Study context: A prior analysis found more than 90 million unique TCR beta sequences from about 179 million T cells.

CDR3 size: 15 residues. In germline, CDR1 is MNHNY, CDR2 SVGAGI (reference sequence). V gave up 6 bases and J gave up 8 bases; unmatched junction bases: 10. A multiplex PCR was run with 60 Vbeta primers and 13 Jbeta primers. Profiling relied on immunoSEQ multiplex PCR, and the TCRdb table lists in-frame clones only, not all of them. Among around 190,000 clones listed, around 84% were seen once. V and J are TRBV6-6 and TRBJ1-6; 7 nucleotides align to TRBD1. This sequence was found in a man aged 40-55 years in good health and CMV-seropositive. Sequences were obtained from PBMCs. The CDR3 nucleotides read TGTGCCAGCAGCTCCGGGACAGTTGGCGATTCACCCCTCCACTTT. It encodes CASSSGTVGDSPLHF.